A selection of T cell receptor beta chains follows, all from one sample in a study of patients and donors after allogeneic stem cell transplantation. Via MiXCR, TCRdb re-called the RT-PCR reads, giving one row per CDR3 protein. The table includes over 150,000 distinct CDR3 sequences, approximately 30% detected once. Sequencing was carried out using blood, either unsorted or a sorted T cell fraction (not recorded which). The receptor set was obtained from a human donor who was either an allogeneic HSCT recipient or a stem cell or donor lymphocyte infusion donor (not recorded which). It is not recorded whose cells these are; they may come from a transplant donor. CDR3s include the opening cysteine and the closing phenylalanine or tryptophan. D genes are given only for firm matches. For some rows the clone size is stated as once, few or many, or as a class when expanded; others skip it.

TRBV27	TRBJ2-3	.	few	CASSLSLLTVQYF	TGTGCCAGCAGTTTATCGTTGTTGACAGTACAGTATTTT
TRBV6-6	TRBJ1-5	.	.	CASCEGNQPQHF	TGTGCCAGCTGTGAGGGCAATCAGCCCCAGCATTTT
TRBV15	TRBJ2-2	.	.	CATSRAVNTGELFF	TGTGCCACCAGCAGAGCTGTGAACACCGGGGAGCTGTTTTTT
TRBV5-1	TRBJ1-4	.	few	CASSLGTVVEKLFF	TGCGCCAGCAGCTTGGGGACAGTTGTAGAAAAACTGTTTTTT
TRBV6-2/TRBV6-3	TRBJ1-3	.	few	CASSHGPDSGNTIYF	TGTGCCAGCAGTCACGGACCGGACTCTGGAAACACCATATATTTT
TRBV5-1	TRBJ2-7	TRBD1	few	CASSSAPGQLYEQYF	TGCGCCAGCAGCTCGGCTCCGGGACAGCTTTACGAGCAGTACTTC
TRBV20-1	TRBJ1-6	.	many	CSASPGATSSSPLHF	TGCAGTGCTAGTCCAGGGGCCACTTCGAGTTCACCCCTCCACTTT
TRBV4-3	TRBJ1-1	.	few	CASSHLRLNTEAFF	TGCGCCAGCAGCCATCTGCGCTTGAACACTGAAGCTTTCTTT
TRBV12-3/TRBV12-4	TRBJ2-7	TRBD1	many	CASSRQGPYEQYF	TGTGCCAGCAGTCGACAGGGTCCCTACGAGCAGTACTTC
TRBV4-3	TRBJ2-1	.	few	CASSQDLTGARNEQFF	TGCGCCAGCAGCCAAGATCTAACGGGAGCACGCAATGAGCAGTTCTTC
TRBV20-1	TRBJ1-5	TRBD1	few	CSARIGQGLSNQPQHF	TGCAGTGCTAGAATAGGACAGGGGCTTTCCAATCAGCCCCAGCATTTT
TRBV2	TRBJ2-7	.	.	CASRTSSEQYF	TGTGCCAGCAGGACGTCCTCCGAGCAGTACTTC
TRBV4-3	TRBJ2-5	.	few	CASSQDGRTSQETQYF	TGCGCCAGCAGCCAAGATGGAAGGACTTCCCAAGAGACCCAGTACTTC
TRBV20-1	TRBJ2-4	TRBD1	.	CGARGQGAPWNQYF	TGCGGTGCTAGGGGACAGGGGGCGCCTTGGAATCAGTACTTC
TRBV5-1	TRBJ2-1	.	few	CASSPRTSDEQFF	TGCGCCAGCAGCCCGCGGACGTCGGATGAGCAGTTCTTC
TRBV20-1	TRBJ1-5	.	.	CSARDVQGYQPQHF	TGCAGTGCTAGAGATGTACAGGGTTATCAGCCCCAGCATTTT
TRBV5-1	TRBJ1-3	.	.	CASSLDFSSGNTIYF	TGCGCCAGCAGCTTGGACTTTAGCTCTGGAAACACCATATATTTT
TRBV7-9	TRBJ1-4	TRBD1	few	CASSPGTGEKLFF	TGTGCCAGCAGCCCGGGGACAGGTGAAAAACTGTTTTTT
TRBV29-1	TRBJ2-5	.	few	CTASETQYF	TGCACCGCCTCGGAGACCCAGTACTTC
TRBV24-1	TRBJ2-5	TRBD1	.	CATSDGTGWVETQYF	TGTGCCACCAGTGATGGGACAGGATGGGTGGAGACCCAGTACTTC
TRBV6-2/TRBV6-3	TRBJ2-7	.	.	CASSYRHLISYEQYF	TGTGCCAGCAGTTATCGACACCTTATATCCTACGAGCAGTACTTC
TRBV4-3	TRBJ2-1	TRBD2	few	CASSQDRGTSFPNEQFF	TGCGCCAGCAGCCAAGATCGCGGGACTAGCTTCCCCAATGAGCAGTTCTTC
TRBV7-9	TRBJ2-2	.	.	CASSHSSRSANTGELFF	TGTGCCAGCAGTCACTCTAGCAGAAGCGCGAACACCGGGGAGCTGTTTTTT
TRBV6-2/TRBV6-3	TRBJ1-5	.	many	CASSRTEWVNQPQHF	TGTGCCAGCAGTCGGACAGAATGGGTCAATCAGCCCCAGCATTTT
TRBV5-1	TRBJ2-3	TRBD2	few	CASSLGQRESADTQYF	TGCGCCAGCAGCTTAGGTCAGCGGGAGTCGGCAGATACGCAGTATTTT
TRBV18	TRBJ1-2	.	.	CASSPPFWSGYTF	TGTGCCAGCTCACCGCCCTTCTGGAGTGGCTACACCTTC
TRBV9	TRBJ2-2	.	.	CASSVGTTGELFF	TGTGCCAGCAGCGTAGGGACAACCGGGGAGCTGTTTTTT
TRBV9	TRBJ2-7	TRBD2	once	CASSVVPSGSVYEQYF	TGTGCCAGCAGCGTAGTTCCTAGCGGGAGCGTCTACGAGCAGTACTTC
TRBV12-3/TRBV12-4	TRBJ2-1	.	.	CASSLFRATYNEQFF	TGTGCCAGCAGTTTATTCCGGGCTACCTACAATGAGCAGTTCTTC
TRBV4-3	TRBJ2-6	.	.	CASSRFSGGNVLTF	TGCGCCAGCAGCCGATTCTCTGGGGGCAACGTCCTGACTTTC
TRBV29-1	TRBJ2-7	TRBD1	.	CSIVGQPYEQYF	TGCAGCATTGTGGGACAGCCCTACGAGCAGTACTTC
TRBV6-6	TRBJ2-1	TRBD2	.	CASTIAGGPNEQFF	TGTGCCAGCACAATAGCGGGAGGGCCAAATGAGCAGTTCTTC
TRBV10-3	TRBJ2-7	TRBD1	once	CAISAPGNRGAYEQYF	TGTGCCATCAGTGCACCCGGGAACAGGGGGGCCTACGAGCAGTACTTC
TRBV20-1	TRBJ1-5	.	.	CSAMTGNQPQHF	TGCAGTGCTATGACCGGGAATCAGCCCCAGCATTTT
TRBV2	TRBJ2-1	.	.	CASSDRQSFHTFF	TGTGCCAGCAGTGATAGACAGTCTTTCCATACGTTCTTC
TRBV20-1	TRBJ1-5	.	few	CSARVIGLNQPQHF	TGCAGTGCTAGAGTAATCGGCCTCAATCAGCCCCAGCATTTT
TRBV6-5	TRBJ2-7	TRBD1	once	CASSFFGTGNYEQYF	TGTGCCAGCAGTTTTTTCGGGACAGGGAACTACGAGCAGTACTTC
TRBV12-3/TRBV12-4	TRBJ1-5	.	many	CASGGDGGNQPQHF	TGTGCCAGCGGCGGGGACGGGGGCAATCAGCCCCAGCATTTT
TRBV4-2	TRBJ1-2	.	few	CASSQDPTRRGYTF	TGTGCCAGCAGCCAAGATCCCACCAGGCGGGGCTACACCTTC
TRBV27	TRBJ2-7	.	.	CARLGDSYEQYF	TGTGCCCGCCTGGGGGATTCCTACGAGCAGTACTTC
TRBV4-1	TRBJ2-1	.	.	CASSQVRGDYNEQFF	TGCGCCAGCAGCCAAGTGAGAGGCGACTACAATGAGCAGTTCTTC
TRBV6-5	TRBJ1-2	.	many	CASSYDVLMGLYGYTF	TGTGCCAGCAGTTACGACGTCCTTATGGGTCTATATGGCTACACCTTC
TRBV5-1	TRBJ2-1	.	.	CASSLWAKYNEQFF	TGCGCCAGCAGCTTGTGGGCGAAGTACAATGAGCAGTTCTTC
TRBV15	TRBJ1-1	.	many	CATSRSSMNTEAFF	TGTGCCACCAGCAGAAGTTCGATGAACACTGAAGCTTTCTTT
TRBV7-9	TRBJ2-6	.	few	CASSLASSGANVLTF	TGTGCCAGCAGCTTAGCTAGCTCTGGGGCCAACGTCCTGACTTTC
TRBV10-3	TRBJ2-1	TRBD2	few	CAIRPTSATSYNEQFF	TGTGCCATCAGACCGACTAGCGCCACCTCCTACAATGAGCAGTTCTTC
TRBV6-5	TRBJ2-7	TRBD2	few	CASSYGGSGEQYF	TGTGCCAGCAGTTACGGCGGGAGTGGCGAGCAGTACTTC
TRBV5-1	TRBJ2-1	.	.	CASSVTSSYNEQFF	TGCGCCAGCAGCGTAACTAGCTCCTACAATGAGCAGTTCTTC
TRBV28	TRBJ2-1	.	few	CASSLVWGTSSHNEQFF	TGTGCCAGCAGTTTAGTATGGGGGACAAGTTCCCACAATGAGCAGTTCTTC
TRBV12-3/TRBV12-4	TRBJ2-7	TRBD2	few	CASSFGSGGYEQYF	TGTGCCAGCAGTTTCGGTAGCGGGGGCTACGAGCAGTACTTC
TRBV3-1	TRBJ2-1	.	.	CASSQEEDLITNYNEQFF	TGTGCCAGCAGCCAAGAGGAGGATTTGATTACGAACTACAATGAGCAGTTCTTC
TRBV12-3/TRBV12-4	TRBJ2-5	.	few	CASSLEAGAETQYF	TGTGCCAGCAGTTTAGAGGCGGGTGCGGAGACCCAGTACTTC